Shown below are 12 T cell receptor beta chains from a single sample sequenced in a study of cytomegalovirus exposure and HLA in healthy donors. Use of 60 Vbeta and 13 Jbeta primers characterized the PCR. TCRdb keeps only in-frame clones here, not all; method: immunoSEQ multiplex PCR. The table has around 150,000 clones, 80% to 90% seen once. The sequencing input was PBMCs. The receptors were sampled from a woman aged 25 to 39 in good health and CMV-seronegative.

The chain recombines TRBV6-5 with TRBJ1-2, with a tentative D call TRBD1 (6 bases). Trimming shortened V by 0 bases and J by 3 bases, and 8 bases separated the two germline ends. Germline V gene data show CDR1 as MNHEY and CDR2 as SVGAGI. This CDR3 has 14 amino acids. CDR3 sequence: CASSYSTGYYGYTF. DNA for the CDR3: TGTGCCAGCAGTTACTCAACAGGGTACTATGGCTACACCTTC.

The V gene is TRBV6-5, the J gene TRBJ1-2; 8 nucleotides line up with TRBD1. The V gene's germline CDR1 is MNHEY and CDR2 SVGAGI. The CDR3 sequence is 15 residues long. V dropped 4 bases and J dropped 4; count of bases not matched to a gene: 8. This CDR3 reads CASSWTGTQSYGYTF. CDR3 in DNA: TGTGCCAGCAGTTGGACAGGGACCCAGAGCTATGGCTACACCTTC.

The chain links TRBV7-2 to TRBJ1-3; perhaps TRBD1 as D (5 bases). Germline CDR1 reads SGHTA; CDR2 reads FQGNSA. Trimming took off 5 bases at V and 1 base at J, with 18 bases between the two ends. The CDR3 length is 17 residues. CDR3 bases: TGTGCCAGCAGCACCATACCGACGGACACGTCTGGAAACACCATATATTTT. Protein: CASSTIPTDTSGNTIYF.

The rearrangement joins TRBV7-9 to TRBJ2-7; 14 bases map to TRBD2. V lost 5 bases and J lost 2; bases outside the gene matches: 5. Germline V gene sequence: CDR1 SEHNR, CDR2 FQNEAQ (reference sequence). This CDR3 has 16 amino acids. The CDR3 DNA reads as TGTGCCAGCAGCGGGACTAGCGGGGGAGCGGCCTACGAGCAGTACTTC. This sequence encodes CASSGTSGGAAYEQYF.

This rearrangement joins TRBV27 to TRBJ2-3; no firm D call. CDR1 MNHEY and CDR2 SMNVEV come from the germline V gene (reference sequence). V dropped 2 bases and J dropped 0 bases, with 9 bases sitting between them. The CDR3 is made up of 15 amino acids. CDR3 in amino acids: CASSLVGLSTDTQYF. Here the CDR3 DNA reads TGTGCCAGCAGTTTAGTGGGCCTGAGCACAGATACGCAGTATTTT.

The chain employs TRBV28 and TRBJ2-5; 14 nucleotides line up with TRBD2. Germline V lookup: CDR1 MDHEN, CDR2 SYDVKM. This CDR3 has 18 residues. J lost 4 bases, V lost 5 bases, and 12 bases had no gene match. CDR3 nucleotides: TGTGCCAGCAGTCACGGGACTAGCGGGAGTGGTCGGCGAGAGACCCAGTACTTC. Its translation: CASSHGTSGSGRRETQYF.

CDR3 protein: CASGTTYYNEQFF. CDR3 DNA sequence: TGTGCCAGCGGGACTACTTACTACAATGAGCAGTTCTTC. V usage is TRBV27 and J usage is TRBJ2-1; TRBD2 aligns across 7 bases. This CDR3 has 13 residues. V was pared by 8 bases and J by 3 bases, with 4 bases of the junction left unmatched. The germline CDR1 and CDR2 sequences are MNHEY and SMNVEV (reference sequence).

This clone came up once. J is TRBJ2-1 and V is TRBV5-1; D is ambiguous. The CDR3 extends over 13 amino acids. Germline V gene sequence: CDR1 SGHRS, CDR2 YFSETQ. V lost 0 bases, J lost 5 bases, and 6 bases lay in between. The CDR3 region is CASSLAADNEQFF. The DNA of the CDR3 is TGCGCCAGCAGCTTGGCTGCGGACAATGAGCAGTTCTTC.

This clone was detected only a few times. The CDR3 region is CASSLGGGNQPQHF. CDR3 nucleotides: TGTGCCAGCTCACTCGGAGGGGGCAATCAGCCCCAGCATTTT. The chain links TRBV18 to TRBJ1-5; D might be TRBD1 (5 bases). The CDR3 loop spans 14 amino acids. In germline, CDR1 is KGHSH, CDR2 LQKENI. The germline V and J ends were trimmed by 4 bases and 2 bases, with 9 bases remaining between them.

The rearrangement links TRBV4-1 to TRBJ2-3; possibly TRBD2 for D (6 bases). V was pared by 2 bases and J by 0 bases, with 9 bases between. Germline V gives CDR1 MGHRA, CDR2 YSYEKL. The CDR3 totals 15 residues. CDR3 in amino acids: CASSQPAGSTDTQYF. The CDR3 region has the DNA TGCGCCAGCAGCCAACCAGCGGGCAGCACAGATACGCAGTATTTT.

The chain couples TRBV6-6 to TRBJ1-2; D call uncertain. With 2 bases removed from V and 7 bases from J, the gap between germline ends came to 11 bases. Germline V gives CDR1 MNHNY, CDR2 SVGAGI (reference sequence). The CDR3 has 13 amino acids. Here the CDR3 DNA reads TGTGCCAGCAGTTACGCGGGAGAGGGTGGCTACACCTTC. Translated: CASSYAGEGGYTF.

The chain links TRBV7-3 to TRBJ2-3; 8 bases map to TRBD2. The CDR3 is 16 amino acids. Germline values: CDR1 SGHTA, CDR2 FQGTGA. Unmatched junction bases numbered 13, after V lost 5 bases and J lost 6 bases. CDR3 sequence: CASSEMRTSPGDTQYF. The CDR3 DNA is TGTGCCAGCAGCGAAATGCGGACTAGCCCGGGGGATACGCAGTATTTT.